This TCR beta chain was recovered during a study of cytomegalovirus exposure and HLA in healthy donors (dated by TCRdb to about 2017). In the study overall: In an earlier analysis of around 540 of the donors, less than 350 Gb of sequence data and roughly 100 million unique TCR beta sequences from roughly 180 million T cells were reported. About 280 gigabases of sequencing data and tens of millions of unique TCR sequences were included in an early release covering roughly 700 HLA-typed donors. Of the 398 genotyped donors, roughly 76% were placed in the genetic ancestry cluster associated with self-reported Caucasian donors. The study was designed to test whether signatures of past pathogen exposure could be identified by cataloging public T cell receptors. The study used immunosequencing to profile the T cell repertoires of several hundred subjects and linked those repertoires to cytomegalovirus serostatus. Besides the first cohort of under 700 subjects, a separate validation cohort made up of 120 different subjects was used. To predict cytomegalovirus infection status, the study brought together high-throughput TCR immunosequencing, statistical association of individual TCRs with disease status, and machine learning. In a later analysis, previously published TCR beta repertoires from some 640 donors were re-analyzed and high-resolution HLA genotyping was added so that TCR occurrence patterns could be studied. In the later analysis, no new phenotypic data were used to find candidate immune exposures; instead, reliance was placed on TCR beta sequences and their occurrence across donors. An earlier analysis of roughly 580 of the donors used high-throughput TCR beta sequencing to judge whether each TCR beta V gene segment behaved as functional or pseudogenic. Alongside the repertoire data, information on donor age, sex, ethnicity and CMV serostatus was compiled. In a later genetic analysis, genome-wide SNP genotypes for about 65% of the 666 donors were used, and that subset was treated as a discovery cohort. Every discovery cohort repertoire had been produced on one sequencing platform. Class I and class II HLA loci were covered by the typing at four-digit resolution. The number of donors typed differed by locus, with about 629-630 for A, B, C, DRB1 and DQB1, more than 500 for DQA1, 606 for DPA1, and around 450 for DPB1. Four or five DR-DQ haplotypes were handled as single units for association and clustering because linkage in the cohort was strong. On average, roughly 250,000 unique TCR beta nucleotide sequences were sequenced per donor among about 400 genotyped donors of the cohort, with roughly 19% of those sequences being non-productive. What the authors observed across the whole study: In a later analysis, several top co-occurrence clusters were reported to appear linked to parvovirus B19, influenza, CMV and Epstein-Barr virus. Because counts were too low, more than 15 rarely observed V segments, including chromosome 9 orphons, were excluded from the earlier analysis of 587 of the donors. According to a later analysis, TCR association rates differed among HLA loci, with DRB1 alleles showing the most associated TCRs and HLA-C alleles showing the fewest. For the cohort, immune exposure information was limited to CMV serostatus. In vitro tests confirmed that three of the cytomegalovirus-associated TCR beta chains recognize cytomegalovirus antigens. Compared with equally common non-associated chains, HLA-associated TCR beta chains in a later analysis were more clonally expanded and had lower generation probabilities. The cohort was sequenced for TCR beta chains only, and without alpha or paired-chain data the features that could be detected were limited. Most TCR sequences were observed very rarely across donors, whereas some public TCRs were present in many individuals. A further reported finding was that TCR beta sequences accurately predicted the HLA-A and HLA-B alleles for most subjects in the first cohort. Most CMV-associated TCR beta chains appeared to be HLA-restricted in a later analysis, and the HLA associations seemed to be driven largely by CMV exposure. An earlier analysis of approximately 500 of the donors showed that most TCR beta V segments appeared in productive rearrangements either about 87% or about 30% of the time, which broadly matched IMGT annotations. Assigning TCR associations to individual alleles was difficult when HLA alleles, especially DR and DQ, strongly co-occurred. The study gave a list of some 150 TCR beta chains associated with cytomegalovirus. Correlated functional status among segregating V segments might reflect linkage disequilibrium, but an unknown experimental factor could not be ruled out. At a false discovery rate of 0.05, a later analysis linked around 17,000 TCR beta sequences to specific HLA alleles. An association between a missense DCLRE1C variant and V-gene and J-gene trimming of TCR beta chains was found in a later genetic analysis and replicated in an independent cohort. It was suggested by the authors that the approach could potentially be generalized to other disease states and immunological phenotypes. The classifier was reported to diagnose cytomegalovirus status with high specificity and sensitivity in both the original and validation cohorts. Because some donors lacked HLA typing at each locus, the association tests relied only on the typed subset. Sequencing depth was assumed to be roughly uniform across donors in the presence/absence analyses, though that assumption may not hold. A group of highly shared sequence variants was considered likely to be a technical artifact of the sequencing pipeline. In a later genetic analysis, fewer N-insertions in productive TCRs were reported among donors in an Asian-associated ancestry cluster than the roughly 640-donor mean.

The library came from the immunoSEQ multiplex PCR assay. For the multiplex PCR, a mixture combining 60 forward primers for TCR Vbeta segments and 13 reverse primers for TCR Jbeta segments was used. A multiplex PCR assay on genomic DNA amplified the CDR3 region of rearranged TCR beta genes. The amplified TCR beta libraries were sequenced on the Illumina HiSeq System as 87-base-pair reads. The source study handled its data this way. A later analysis tallied roughly 78 million unique TCR beta chains across the approximately 670 repertoires, and about 12 million of those chains were shared by two or more donors. To remove PCR and sequencing errors, raw reads were error-corrected and collapsed into unique sequences using a nearest-neighbor algorithm that merged closely related sequences. Alignment of CDR3 sequences to IMGT reference sequences was used to assign V, D and J gene segments. Each retained sequence needed at least a six-nucleotide match to both a V gene segment and a J gene segment. Rearrangements were called productive when the CDR3 lacked stop codons and stayed in frame with V and J; all others were non-productive. CDR3 was defined according to IMGT convention as the region running from the second conserved V-encoded cysteine to the conserved J-encoded phenylalanine. In an earlier analysis of around 600 of the donors, sequences lacking an unambiguous match to a single V gene segment were excluded. An earlier analysis of 500 to 700 of the donors classified V segments as functional when productive rearrangements were above 56.7% and as segregating when the standard deviation between donors was above 5%. To diagnose cytomegalovirus status from the catalog of TCR beta chain sequences, a statistical classification framework was built. A later analysis assigned V and J genes by comparing TCR nucleotide sequences with IMGT/GENE-DB human TR gene sequences. A later analysis assigned CDR3 sequences and most-parsimonious VDJ recombination scenarios with the TCRdist pipeline. A later analysis defined each TCR beta chain by its CDR3 amino acid sequence plus V-gene family, and excluded reads lacking a unique V-gene family. To address suspected cross-contamination and a sequencing artifact, a later analysis removed roughly 640 highly shared, low-generation-probability nucleotide sequences. In a later analysis, a clonal expansion index was calculated for each public chain from normalized within-repertoire ranks of inferred template counts. In a later analysis, generation probabilities were computed with a VDJ recombination model fitted to out-of-frame rearrangements, and the resulting probabilities were checked against IGoR. In a later analysis, TCR-TCR, TCR-HLA and TCR-CMV co-occurrence was scored with hypergeometric tests, and a repertoire-size bias correction was applied to TCR pairs. A later analysis estimated false discovery rates by permuting HLA or CMV assignments 20 times. A later analysis grouped co-occurring TCRs with DBSCAN, adding TCRdist sequence similarity when clustering within HLA-allele-positive subsets. Repertoires with fewer than 30,000 or more than 120,000 public chains, plus five repertoires with anomalous nucleotide sharing, were excluded from co-occurrence clustering. As stored in TCRdb, this immuneACCESS dataset retains in-frame rearrangements with V and J assigned. A fraction of the clones does not appear; measured against another copy, unresolved V genes explain less than half of the discrepancy, and the remainder lacks a known reason. V, J and clone size reflect that table, while D and trimming were determined from the DNA. In this sample the table shows 100,000 to 150,000 clones, about 75% of which occur a single time. The biggest ten clones account for 1.2% to 1.5% of the sample.

The cohort was made up of 666 healthy bone marrow donors. Cohort members were all nominally healthy when sampled, although unrecorded immune exposures were likely present. The donor tested CMV seronegative, placing the donor among the 300 to 400 seronegative members of the cohort. A peripheral blood sample was provided by each donor, and peripheral blood mononuclear cells were used for TCR beta sequencing. Genomic DNA extraction from the blood cell samples was performed with the Qiagen DNeasy Blood Extraction Kit. A note on this clone: Its binding antigen is unknown. Base qualities are not provided; no much larger clone lies one nucleotide away.

The sample taken for sequencing was PBMCs. The receptor was isolated from a woman aged 40 to 55 in good health and CMV-seronegative.

CDR3 sequence: CASNNPRQPQHF. The sequenced DNA is TGTGCCAGCAACAATCCCAGGCAGCCCCAGCATTTT. The chain links TRBV7-2 with TRBJ1-5, with no D gene named confidently. From the cysteine through the phenylalanine, the CDR3 covers 12 amino acids. The sequence is cut down to CDR3 DNA, 36 bases in frame from base 1. Trimming costs V 7 bases and J 7 bases, and their ends lie 11 bases apart. The germline V gene supplies CDR1 SGHTA and CDR2 FQGNSA.